The rows below give T cell receptor beta chains drawn from one sample of a study of T cells in Graves' hyperthyroidism and ophthalmopathy. TCRdb used MiXCR to reprocess the multiplex PCR reads, holding one entry per CDR3 protein. The repertoire holds 300,000 to 450,000 distinct CDR3 sequences, 15% to 20% seen once, with roughly a sixth in the top ten. Material for sequencing was blood. The receptors shown here come from a middle-aged woman with Graves' ophthalmopathy. Each CDR3 is given with its conserved first and last residue. The D gene is left open where the match is weak. Size values are once, few and many counts, or a class for expanded clones, and some rows have none.

j_gene: TRBJ2-3; abundance: many; d_gene: TRBD2; v_gene: TRBV12-3/TRBV12-4; CDR3aa: CASSRTSGSADTQYF; CDR3nt: TGTGCCAGCAGTCGGACTAGCGGGAGTGCAGATACGCAGTATTTT
j_gene: TRBJ1-1; abundance: many; d_gene: NA; v_gene: TRBV5-5; CDR3aa: CASSSRAASEAFF; CDR3nt: TGTGCCAGCAGCTCACGGGCCGCCTCTGAAGCTTTCTTT
j_gene: TRBJ2-7; abundance: many; d_gene: NA; v_gene: TRBV28; CDR3aa: CASSLSGTRYEQYF; CDR3nt: TGTGCCAGCAGTTTGTCCGGGACCCGCTACGAGCAGTACTTC
j_gene: TRBJ2-1; abundance: many; d_gene: NA; v_gene: TRBV6-2/TRBV6-3; CDR3aa: CASGRTSDNEQFF; CDR3nt: TGTGCCAGCGGCCGAACTTCGGACAATGAGCAGTTCTTC
j_gene: TRBJ2-7; abundance: NA; d_gene: NA; v_gene: TRBV5-5; CDR3aa: CASSSREGYIEQYF; CDR3nt: TGTGCCAGCAGCTCCCGTGAAGGGTACATCGAGCAGTACTTC
j_gene: TRBJ2-4; abundance: many; d_gene: NA; v_gene: TRBV6-5; CDR3aa: CASSYSSDAKNIQYF; CDR3nt: TGTGCCAGCAGTTACTCATCGGATGCCAAAAACATTCAGTACTTC
j_gene: TRBJ1-1; abundance: many; d_gene: NA; v_gene: TRBV5-5; CDR3aa: CASSLTGNGNTEAFF; CDR3nt: TGTGCCAGCAGCTTGACGGGGAATGGGAACACTGAAGCTTTCTTT
j_gene: TRBJ1-5; abundance: many; d_gene: NA; v_gene: TRBV30; CDR3aa: CAWSVQGGQPQHF; CDR3nt: TGTGCCTGGAGTGTACAGGGCGGTCAGCCCCAGCATTTT
j_gene: TRBJ2-7; abundance: NA; d_gene: TRBD2; v_gene: TRBV11-2; CDR3aa: CASSLGTSGRPYEQYF; CDR3nt: TGTGCCAGCAGCTTAGGCACTAGCGGGAGGCCCTACGAGCAGTACTTC
j_gene: TRBJ2-2; abundance: few; d_gene: NA; v_gene: TRBV19; CDR3aa: CASSIDSWSPTGELFF; CDR3nt: TGTGCCAGTAGTATAGATTCTTGGAGTCCCACCGGGGAGCTGTTTTTT
j_gene: TRBJ1-1; abundance: NA; d_gene: NA; v_gene: TRBV12-3/TRBV12-4; CDR3aa: CASSRKYASDDTEAFF; CDR3nt: TGTGCCAGCAGTCGAAAGTACGCATCGGATGACACTGAAGCTTTCTTT
j_gene: TRBJ2-2; abundance: many; d_gene: TRBD1; v_gene: TRBV28; CDR3aa: CASSPSGQGRRELFF; CDR3nt: TGTGCCAGCAGTCCCTCTGGACAGGGGAGGCGGGAGCTGTTTTTT
j_gene: TRBJ1-5; abundance: NA; d_gene: NA; v_gene: TRBV20-1; CDR3aa: CSVPPGHNQPQHF; CDR3nt: TGCAGTGTCCCGCCCGGGCACAATCAGCCCCAGCATTTT
j_gene: TRBJ1-5; abundance: NA; d_gene: NA; v_gene: TRBV20-1; CDR3aa: CSARVTGQPQHF; CDR3nt: TGCAGTGCTAGAGTTACGGGCCAGCCCCAGCATTTT
j_gene: TRBJ1-5; abundance: many; d_gene: TRBD1; v_gene: TRBV28; CDR3aa: CASSYRGAGNSNQPQHF; CDR3nt: TGTGCCAGCAGCTACAGGGGGGCGGGGAATAGCAATCAGCCCCAGCATTTT
j_gene: TRBJ1-2; abundance: many; d_gene: NA; v_gene: TRBV27; CDR3aa: CASSLGGEAGYGYTF; CDR3nt: TGTGCCAGCAGTTTGGGTGGGGAGGCTGGGTATGGCTACACCTTC
j_gene: TRBJ1-1; abundance: many; d_gene: TRBD1; v_gene: TRBV6-2/TRBV6-3; CDR3aa: CASSYGTGDVYMNTEAFF; CDR3nt: TGTGCCAGCAGTTACGGGACAGGGGATGTGTACATGAACACTGAAGCTTTCTTT
j_gene: TRBJ2-7; abundance: many; d_gene: NA; v_gene: TRBV11-3; CDR3aa: CASSLWQGAEQYF; CDR3nt: TGTGCCAGCAGCTTATGGCAGGGCGCCGAGCAGTACTTC
j_gene: TRBJ1-2; abundance: many; d_gene: NA; v_gene: TRBV5-1; CDR3aa: CASSSTLANYGYTF; CDR3nt: TGCGCCAGCAGTTCGACCCTAGCTAACTATGGCTACACCTTC
j_gene: TRBJ1-1; abundance: many; d_gene: NA; v_gene: TRBV6-2/TRBV6-3; CDR3aa: CASTPGTLNTEAFF; CDR3nt: TGTGCCAGCACCCCCGGGACTTTAAACACTGAAGCTTTCTTT
j_gene: TRBJ2-7; abundance: NA; d_gene: NA; v_gene: TRBV11-1; CDR3aa: CASSWGGLARLPYEQYF; CDR3nt: TGTGCCAGCAGCTGGGGAGGTCTAGCGAGACTACCCTACGAGCAGTACTTC
j_gene: TRBJ1-5; abundance: many; d_gene: NA; v_gene: TRBV5-5; CDR3aa: CASSLIAGSNQPQHF; CDR3nt: TGTGCCAGCAGCTTGATAGCAGGGAGCAATCAGCCCCAGCATTTT
j_gene: TRBJ2-7; abundance: many; d_gene: NA; v_gene: TRBV28; CDR3aa: CASSFSGATYEQYF; CDR3nt: TGTGCCAGCAGTTTTAGCGGAGCGACCTACGAGCAGTACTTC